A selection of T cell receptor beta chains follows, all from one sample in a study of cytomegalovirus exposure and HLA in healthy donors. Measured with immunoSEQ multiplex PCR; TCRdb has only the in-frame clones, and not every one. Its table records tens of thousands of clones. The sample comprised PBMCs. These TCRs come from a woman in her 30s in good health and CMV-seronegative. The conserved cysteine and the conserved F or W are not part of the CDR3 here. D genes are given only for firm matches.

v_gene	d_gene	CDR3aa
TRBV9	TRBD2	ASSVVAGGPETQY
TRBV27	TRBD2	ASSPRPLAGAIIAKNIQY
TRBV29-1	TRBD1	SVDRGHTGELF
TRBV5-3	-	ARSLFSGPSYEQY
TRBV5-1	-	ASSQEGAFGQPQH
TRBV5-1	TRBD1	ASSWGTDTAYEQY
TRBV5-4	TRBD2	ASSLPSGRPTYEQY
TRBV30	TRBD1	AWTPGTGFSPLH
TRBV7-9	TRBD1	ASSSYTNRGGSPLH
TRBV27	-	ASSYGLDNEQF
TRBV7-3	-	ASSKRGGGEAF
TRBV6-6	-	ASRNQGWSGELF
TRBV6-5	TRBD2	ASSDGLATDTQY
TRBV23-1	TRBD1	ASSPPGTGGPYSNQPQH
TRBV18	TRBD1	ASSPNRQGVEAF
TRBV5-6	TRBD1	ASSSYRTGWSDTQY
TRBV4-1	TRBD2	ASSQALASGLADFYEQY
TRBV4-3	TRBD1	ASSLRQGVQPQH
TRBV5-1	-	ASSKRLSNTGELF
TRBV6-5	TRBD2	ASKETSGQSYEQY
TRBV6-5	TRBD1	ASSYDRGAGYT
TRBV2	-	ASRSRGDTGELF
TRBV5-6	-	ASSLAPYEQY
TRBV30	-	AWRSGYEQY
TRBV6-4	TRBD1	ASSPGQEREQF
TRBV4-2	-	ASSQEWGVDEQY
TRBV30	-	VVRRPNYGYT
TRBV2	TRBD2	ASTREGNSGANVLT
TRBV30	-	AWSSPLRQNQPQH
TRBV10-3	-	AISEDGGTYEQY
TRBV4-1	-	ASSQDRAWMNTEAF
TRBV29-1	TRBD1	SVDRVCKNIQY
TRBV30	-	AWKVRVFEQF
TRBV11-2	TRBD1	ASSSQTHGTDGYT
TRBV6-5	-	ASRGTGRETQY
TRBV6-5	-	ASRQRSNQPQH
TRBV5-6	-	ASSSTPGGLIRYTEAF
TRBV19	TRBD2	ATLTSEANEQY
TRBV14	TRBD2	ASSQVGLVEQY
TRBV2	TRBD1	ASSSGGSGETQY
TRBV6-5	TRBD1	ASSYRGPGGYEQY
TRBV7-6	-	ASSLERSSGNTIY
TRBV5-8	TRBD1	ASSQGAGIGYT
TRBV5-8	-	ASSPGGRPQETQY
TRBV7-9	-	ASSLGPQRTSPLH
TRBV29-1	TRBD2	SVEGLSPGLAPNEQF
TRBV25-1	-	ASSEYTGIDYGYT
TRBV28	-	ASRPPRDTEAF
TRBV29-1	-	SVRTDYEQY